The rows below give T cell receptor beta chains drawn from one sample of a study of T cell responses to AZD1222 COVID-19 vaccine. This table comes from immunoSEQ multiplex PCR, and its TCRdb copy is limited to in-frame clones, with some not included. The sample lists under 50,000 clones, 80% occurring once. Source: peripheral blood, taken 28 days after the second dose of the MenACWY control vaccine. The receptors stem from an adult who received the MenACWY meningococcal vaccine as a control. Each CDR3 is given with its conserved first and last residue. The D gene is left open where the match is weak. Size values are once, few and many counts, or a class for expanded clones, and some rows have none.

D: -
size: -
V: TRBV11-2
length: 11
J: TRBJ2-1
DNA: TGTGCCAGCAGCTTAGGTTGGGAGCAGTTCTTC
CDR3: CASSLGWEQFF

D: -
size: -
V: TRBV12-3/TRBV12-4
length: 12
J: TRBJ1-6
DNA: TGTGCCAGCAGACTATATAGTTCACCCCTCCACTTT
CDR3: CASRLYSSPLHF

D: TRBD1
size: -
V: TRBV30
length: 15
J: TRBJ1-2
DNA: TGTGCCTGGAGGGGGCGACAGGGGGCCAGCTATGGCTACACCTTC
CDR3: CAWRGRQGASYGYTF

D: -
size: -
V: TRBV9
length: 14
J: TRBJ2-1
DNA: TGTGCCAGCAGCGCCCAGGGCGCCTACAATGAGCAGTTCTTC
CDR3: CASSAQGAYNEQFF

D: TRBD1
size: -
V: TRBV5-1
length: 12
J: TRBJ2-3
DNA: TGCGCCAGCAGCCCCGACAGGGGGACGCAGTATTTT
CDR3: CASSPDRGTQYF

D: -
size: -
V: TRBV6-5
length: 13
J: TRBJ1-6
DNA: TGTGCCAGCAATATGGCGGCTAATTCACCCCTCCACTTT
CDR3: CASNMAANSPLHF

D: -
size: -
V: TRBV19
length: 13
J: TRBJ2-5
DNA: TGTGCCAGTAAGGGTAGGGCCAGGGAGACCCAGTACTTC
CDR3: CASKGRARETQYF

D: -
size: once
V: TRBV9
length: 17
J: TRBJ1-3
DNA: TGTGCCAGCAGCCTTTCGGACGGACCGCGCTCTGGAAACACCATATATTTT
CDR3: CASSLSDGPRSGNTIYF

D: TRBD1
size: -
V: TRBV6-5
length: 14
J: TRBJ1-5
DNA: TGTGCCAGCAGCCGTGACAGGGTAGTTCAGCCCCAGCATTTT
CDR3: CASSRDRVVQPQHF

D: TRBD1
size: -
V: TRBV4-1
length: 13
J: TRBJ1-1
DNA: TGCGCCAGCAGCCACGACAGACAGGGTGAAGCTTTCTTT
CDR3: CASSHDRQGEAFF

D: -
size: few
V: TRBV24-1
length: 16
J: TRBJ2-1
DNA: TGTGCCACCAGTGATCCTGGGGGCGGGAGCTACAATGAGCAGTTCTTC
CDR3: CATSDPGGGSYNEQFF

D: TRBD1
size: -
V: TRBV27
length: 14
J: TRBJ1-1
DNA: TGTGCCAGCAGTCACGTCCCGGGACAGGGTAAGGCTTTCTTT
CDR3: CASSHVPGQGKAFF

D: TRBD1
size: -
V: TRBV4-1
length: 17
J: TRBJ1-4
DNA: TGCGCCAGCAGCCAAGGCTTAGACAGGGTTCGCGGCGAAAAACTGTTTTTT
CDR3: CASSQGLDRVRGEKLFF

D: -
size: -
V: TRBV11-2
length: 14
J: TRBJ2-7
DNA: TGTGCCAGCAGCTTAGTACAGGGACTGGACGAGCAGTACTTC
CDR3: CASSLVQGLDEQYF

D: -
size: -
V: TRBV6-5
length: 15
J: TRBJ1-2
DNA: TGTGCCAGCACCCCCCCGGGAAAATCTAACTATGGCTACACCTTC
CDR3: CASTPPGKSNYGYTF

D: -
size: -
V: TRBV7-9
length: 14
J: TRBJ2-1
DNA: TGTGCCAGCAGCTTAGGGACACTTTACAATGAGCAGTTCTTC
CDR3: CASSLGTLYNEQFF

D: TRBD1
size: -
V: TRBV3-1/TRBV3-2
length: 16
J: TRBJ1-6
DNA: TGTGCCAGCAGCCAATATTTAGGGGGCGCAAATTCACCCCTCCACTTT
CDR3: CASSQYLGGANSPLHF

D: -
size: -
V: TRBV5-1
length: 13
J: TRBJ2-1
DNA: TGCGCCAGCAGCTTGTTAGCATACGATGAGCAGTTCTTC
CDR3: CASSLLAYDEQFF

D: -
size: -
V: TRBV18
length: 12
J: TRBJ2-1
DNA: TGTGCCAGCTCACCGGCGGGAAATGAGCAGTTCTTC
CDR3: CASSPAGNEQFF

D: -
size: -
V: TRBV29-1
length: 12
J: TRBJ1-1
DNA: TGCAGCGTACGGCAGGGGCACACTGAAGCTTTCTTT
CDR3: CSVRQGHTEAFF

D: -
size: -
V: TRBV7-2
length: 14
J: TRBJ1-5
DNA: TGTGCCAGCAGCTTGTACGGTAGCAATCAGCCCCAGCATTTT
CDR3: CASSLYGSNQPQHF

D: TRBD2
size: once
V: TRBV5-4
length: 16
J: TRBJ2-3
DNA: TGTGCCAGCAGCTTGGGGCTAGCGGGAAGCACAGATACGCAGTATTTT
CDR3: CASSLGLAGSTDTQYF

D: TRBD1
size: -
V: TRBV29-1
length: 15
J: TRBJ1-3
DNA: TGCAGCGTTGAAGGTCAGGGGGGCTCTGGAAACACCATATATTTT
CDR3: CSVEGQGGSGNTIYF

D: -
size: -
V: TRBV13
length: 12
J: TRBJ2-2
DNA: TGTGCCAGCAGAGCTTCCACCGGGGAGCTGTTTTTT
CDR3: CASRASTGELFF

D: TRBD1
size: -
V: TRBV28
length: 14
J: TRBJ1-2
DNA: TGTGCCAGCAGTCCTACAGGGGGCGGCTATGGCTACACCTTC
CDR3: CASSPTGGGYGYTF

D: TRBD2
size: -
V: TRBV11-2
length: 17
J: TRBJ2-5
DNA: TGTGCCAGCAGCCCGGTCGGGGGGGGCCGGAAGGGGGAGACCCAGTACTTC
CDR3: CASSPVGGGRKGETQYF

D: TRBD1
size: -
V: TRBV6-5
length: 15
J: TRBJ1-2
DNA: TGTGCCAGCAGTTACACGGGACAGGGGCAACCTGGCTACACCTTC
CDR3: CASSYTGQGQPGYTF

D: -
size: -
V: TRBV30
length: 13
J: TRBJ1-6
DNA: TGTGCCTGGAGTGTACAGCTAAGTTCACCCCTCCACTTT
CDR3: CAWSVQLSSPLHF

D: -
size: -
V: TRBV29-1
length: 15
J: TRBJ2-2
DNA: TGCAGCGTTGATGGGGCTGGGCAGGGTCACGGGGAGCTGTTTTTT
CDR3: CSVDGAGQGHGELFF

D: -
size: -
V: TRBV28
length: 13
J: TRBJ1-5
DNA: TGTGCCAGCAGCTTTGACAGATATCAGCCCCAGCATTTT
CDR3: CASSFDRYQPQHF

D: -
size: -
V: TRBV11-2
length: 13
J: TRBJ1-1
DNA: TGTGCCAGCAGCGGGGAGCGGAACACTGAAGCTTTCTTT
CDR3: CASSGERNTEAFF

D: -
size: -
V: TRBV29-1
length: 13
J: TRBJ2-7
DNA: TGCAGCGTTGAACGGGCAGCCGACTACGAGCAGTACTTC
CDR3: CSVERAADYEQYF

D: -
size: -
V: TRBV18
length: 14
J: TRBJ2-7
DNA: TGTGCCAGCTCACCACCCCAACCCCCCTACGAGCAGTACTTC
CDR3: CASSPPQPPYEQYF

D: -
size: -
V: TRBV5-1
length: 17
J: TRBJ2-1
DNA: TGCGCCAGCAGCCCATCTGGACGGCCTGATCGTCACAATGAGCAGTTCTTC
CDR3: CASSPSGRPDRHNEQFF

D: -
size: -
V: TRBV9
length: 20
J: TRBJ2-6
DNA: TGTGCCAGCAGCGTAGGTGTGGGAGGGACAGCCTCCTCTGGGGCCAACGTCCTGACTTTC
CDR3: CASSVGVGGTASSGANVLTF

D: -
size: -
V: TRBV28
length: 12
J: TRBJ2-1
DNA: TGTGCCAGCAGTGCGCTTGGGTATGAGCAGTTCTTC
CDR3: CASSALGYEQFF

D: TRBD2
size: -
V: TRBV6-5
length: 15
J: TRBJ2-3
DNA: TGTGCCAGCTATAGCGGGGGGGCCGGAGTAGATACGCAGTATTTT
CDR3: CASYSGGAGVDTQYF

D: TRBD2
size: -
V: TRBV12-5
length: 16
J: TRBJ2-1
DNA: TGTGCTAGCGGAGACCTAGCGGGATGGTCCTACAATGAGCAGTTCTTC
CDR3: CASGDLAGWSYNEQFF

D: TRBD1
size: -
V: TRBV4-1
length: 15
J: TRBJ1-5
DNA: TGCGCCAGCAGCCAAGAGGGGACAGGGATTCAGCCCCAGCATTTT
CDR3: CASSQEGTGIQPQHF

D: -
size: -
V: TRBV30
length: 13
J: TRBJ1-6
DNA: TGTGCCTGGAGTGTACGGGCGCGTTCACCCCTCCACTTT
CDR3: CAWSVRARSPLHF

D: -
size: few
V: TRBV1
length: 13
J: TRBJ1-1
DNA: TGCACCAGCAGCCTTGGACAGGCGGGAAGAGCTTTCTTT
CDR3: CTSSLGQAGRAFF

D: -
size: once
V: TRBV7-9
length: 12
J: TRBJ1-4
DNA: TGTGCCAGCAGCTCCCCCTATGAAAAACTGTTTTTT
CDR3: CASSSPYEKLFF

D: -
size: -
V: TRBV6-5
length: 14
J: TRBJ1-1
DNA: TGTGCCAGCAGCTGGGACCCGGGGGCCACTGAAGCTTTCTTT
CDR3: CASSWDPGATEAFF

D: -
size: -
V: TRBV5-1
length: 11
J: TRBJ1-4
DNA: TGCGCCAGTCGCCTTAATGAAAAACTGTTTTTT
CDR3: CASRLNEKLFF

D: -
size: -
V: TRBV10-3
length: 14
J: TRBJ2-1
DNA: TGTGCCATCAGCCTTAGGGGCGAGTACAATGAGCAGTTCTTC
CDR3: CAISLRGEYNEQFF

D: TRBD1
size: once
V: TRBV5-1
length: 18
J: TRBJ1-4
DNA: TGCGCCAGCAGCTTCCGGGACAGAGCCTATGCAACTAATGAAAAACTGTTTTTT
CDR3: CASSFRDRAYATNEKLFF

D: -
size: -
V: TRBV10-3
length: 13
J: TRBJ1-1
DNA: TGTGCCATCAGAGGCGGGGAGGACACTGAAGCTTTCTTT
CDR3: CAIRGGEDTEAFF

D: TRBD2
size: few
V: TRBV10-3
length: 15
J: TRBJ2-1
DNA: TGTGCCATCAGTGTGACTAGCGGGGCTTTCCATGAGCAGTTCTTC
CDR3: CAISVTSGAFHEQFF

D: TRBD2
size: -
V: TRBV3-1/TRBV3-2
length: 18
J: TRBJ2-5
DNA: TGTGCCAGCAGCCAAGGGAAATCTAGCGGGGGTCGGAGGGAGACCCAGTACTTC
CDR3: CASSQGKSSGGRRETQYF

D: -
size: -
V: TRBV27
length: 13
J: TRBJ1-1
DNA: TGTGCCAGCAGCCTCGAACAAGATACTGAAGCTTTCTTT
CDR3: CASSLEQDTEAFF

D: -
size: -
V: TRBV5-1
length: 15
J: TRBJ2-2
DNA: TGCGCCAGCAGCTTGGCTACAGGGAACACCGGGGAGCTGTTTTTT
CDR3: CASSLATGNTGELFF

D: TRBD1
size: -
V: TRBV28
length: 16
J: TRBJ2-1
DNA: TGTGCCAGCAGTTCCCCCACAGGGGGCGCCTACAATGAGCAGTTCTTC
CDR3: CASSSPTGGAYNEQFF

D: TRBD1
size: few
V: TRBV3-1/TRBV3-2
length: 14
J: TRBJ2-5
DNA: TGTGCCAGCAGCCACCGGACAGGGGTAGAGACCCAGTACTTC
CDR3: CASSHRTGVETQYF

D: -
size: -
V: TRBV25-1
length: 14
J: TRBJ1-4
DNA: TGTGCCAGCAGCGGCGGAGGGGGAAGTGAAAAACTGTTTTTT
CDR3: CASSGGGGSEKLFF

D: TRBD1
size: -
V: TRBV2
length: 15
J: TRBJ2-2
DNA: TGTGCCAGCAGTGAAGGCAGGGGGAGTACCGGGGAGCTGTTTTTT
CDR3: CASSEGRGSTGELFF

D: TRBD1
size: -
V: TRBV2
length: 15
J: TRBJ2-2
DNA: TGTGCCAGCAGTGACTTACAGGGGGCAAAGGGGGAGCTGTTTTTT
CDR3: CASSDLQGAKGELFF

D: -
size: few
V: TRBV19
length: 13
J: TRBJ1-2
DNA: TGTGCCAGTAGTGACAGGACTAACTATGGCTACACCTTC
CDR3: CASSDRTNYGYTF

D: -
size: -
V: TRBV7-9
length: 15
J: TRBJ1-6
DNA: TGTGCCAGCAGCTTAATCGAGGCTGGCAAATCACCCCTCCACTTT
CDR3: CASSLIEAGKSPLHF

D: -
size: -
V: TRBV29-1
length: 14
J: TRBJ2-1
DNA: TGCAGCGTCCGGACATTCAGCTCCTACAATGAGCAGTTCTTC
CDR3: CSVRTFSSYNEQFF

D: -
size: -
V: TRBV27
length: 14
J: TRBJ1-5
DNA: TGTGCCAGCAGTTTCGGGTATAGCAATCAGCCCCAGCATTTT
CDR3: CASSFGYSNQPQHF